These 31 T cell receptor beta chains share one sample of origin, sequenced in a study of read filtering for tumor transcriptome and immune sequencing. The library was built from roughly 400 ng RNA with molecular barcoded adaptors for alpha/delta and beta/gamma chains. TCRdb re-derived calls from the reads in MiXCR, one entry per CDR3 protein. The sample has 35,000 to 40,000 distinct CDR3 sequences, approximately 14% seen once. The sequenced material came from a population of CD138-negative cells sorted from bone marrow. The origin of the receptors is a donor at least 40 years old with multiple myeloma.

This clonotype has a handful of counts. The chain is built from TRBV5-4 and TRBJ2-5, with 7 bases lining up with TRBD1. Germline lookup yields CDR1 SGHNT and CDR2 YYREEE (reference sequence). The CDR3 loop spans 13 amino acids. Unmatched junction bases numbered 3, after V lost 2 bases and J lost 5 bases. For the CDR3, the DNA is TGTGCCAGCAGCTTACAGGGGTTTGAGACCCAGTACTTC. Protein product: CASSLQGFETQYF.

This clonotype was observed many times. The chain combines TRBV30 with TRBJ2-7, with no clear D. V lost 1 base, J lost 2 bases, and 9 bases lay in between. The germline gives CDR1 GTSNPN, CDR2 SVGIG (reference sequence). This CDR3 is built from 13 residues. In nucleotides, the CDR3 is TGTGCCTGGAGTGATCCGGCCCCCTACGAGCAGTACTTC. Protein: CAWSDPAPYEQYF.

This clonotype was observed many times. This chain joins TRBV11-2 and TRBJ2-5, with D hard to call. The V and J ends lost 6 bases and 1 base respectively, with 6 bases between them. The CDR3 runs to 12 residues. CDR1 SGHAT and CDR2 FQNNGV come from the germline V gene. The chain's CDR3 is CASRTIQETQYF. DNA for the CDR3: TGTGCCAGCAGGACAATCCAAGAGACCCAGTACTTC.

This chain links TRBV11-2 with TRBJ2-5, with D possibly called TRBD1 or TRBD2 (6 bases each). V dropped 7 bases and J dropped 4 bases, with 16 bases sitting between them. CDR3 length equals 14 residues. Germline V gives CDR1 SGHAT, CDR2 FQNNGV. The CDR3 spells CASTPPGGLETQYF. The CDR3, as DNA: TGTGCCAGCACCCCTCCCGGGGGCCTAGAGACCCAGTACTTC.

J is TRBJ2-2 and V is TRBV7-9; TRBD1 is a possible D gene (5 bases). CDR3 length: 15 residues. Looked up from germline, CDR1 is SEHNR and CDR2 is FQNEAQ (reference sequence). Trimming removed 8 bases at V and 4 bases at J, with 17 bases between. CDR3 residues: CASFRAPGSTGELFF. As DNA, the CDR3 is TGTGCCAGCTTCAGGGCGCCAGGGTCCACCGGGGAGCTGTTTTTT.

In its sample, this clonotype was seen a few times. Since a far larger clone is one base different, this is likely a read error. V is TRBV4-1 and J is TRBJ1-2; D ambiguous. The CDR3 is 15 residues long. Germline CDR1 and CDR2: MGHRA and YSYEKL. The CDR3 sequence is CANSRSMGAFYGYTF. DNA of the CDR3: TGCGCCAACAGCCGGTCGATGGGTGCTTTCTATGGCTACACCTTC.

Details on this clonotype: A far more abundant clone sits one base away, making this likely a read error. The chain's CDR3 is CASTWGGPHEQFF. The CDR3 DNA reads as TGTGCCAGCACCTGGGGGGGGCCCCATGAGCAGTTCTTC. The rearrangement links TRBV5-5 to TRBJ2-1, with D maybe TRBD2 (7 bases). Germline V gives CDR1 SGHKS, CDR2 YYEKEE (reference sequence). V was clipped by 6 bases and J by 8 bases, with 15 bases between them. This CDR3 has 13 residues.

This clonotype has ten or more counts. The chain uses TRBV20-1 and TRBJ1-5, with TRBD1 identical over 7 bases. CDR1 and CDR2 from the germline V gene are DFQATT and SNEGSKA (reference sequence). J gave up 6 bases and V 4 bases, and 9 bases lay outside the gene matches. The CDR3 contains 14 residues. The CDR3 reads CSATILSGGQPQHF. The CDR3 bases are TGCAGTGCTACGATTCTCTCAGGGGGTCAGCCCCAGCATTTT.

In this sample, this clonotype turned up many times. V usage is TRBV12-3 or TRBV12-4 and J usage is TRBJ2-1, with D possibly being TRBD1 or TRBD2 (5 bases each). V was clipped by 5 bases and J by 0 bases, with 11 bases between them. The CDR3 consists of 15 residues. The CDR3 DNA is TGTGCCAGCAGTCGGGACCCGAGCTCCTACAATGAGCAGTTCTTC. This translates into CASSRDPSSYNEQFF.

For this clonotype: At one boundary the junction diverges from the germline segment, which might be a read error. This CDR3 is CASSERYPRESQYF. The CDR3 region has the DNA TGTGCCAGCAGTGAGAGGTACCCTCGAGAGTCCCAGTACTTC. This rearrangement joins TRBV2 to TRBJ2-5; D is unresolved. This CDR3 is built from 14 residues. Germline assignment: CDR1 SNHLY and CDR2 FYNNEI.

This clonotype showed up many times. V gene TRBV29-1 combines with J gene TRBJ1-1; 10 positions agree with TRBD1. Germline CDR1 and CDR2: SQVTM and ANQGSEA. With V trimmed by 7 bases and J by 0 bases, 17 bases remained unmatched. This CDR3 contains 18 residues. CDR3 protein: CSASAGTGAGAMNTEAFF. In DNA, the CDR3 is TGCAGCGCATCAGCCGGGACAGGGGCGGGGGCCATGAACACTGAAGCTTTCTTT.

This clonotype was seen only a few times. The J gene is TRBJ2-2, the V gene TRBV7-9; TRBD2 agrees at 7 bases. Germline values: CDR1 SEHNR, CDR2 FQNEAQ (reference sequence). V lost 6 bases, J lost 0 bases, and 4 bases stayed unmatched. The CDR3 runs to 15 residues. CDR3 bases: TGTGCCAGCAGGTACCGGGGGGCGAACACCGGGGAGCTGTTTTTT. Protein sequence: CASRYRGANTGELFF.

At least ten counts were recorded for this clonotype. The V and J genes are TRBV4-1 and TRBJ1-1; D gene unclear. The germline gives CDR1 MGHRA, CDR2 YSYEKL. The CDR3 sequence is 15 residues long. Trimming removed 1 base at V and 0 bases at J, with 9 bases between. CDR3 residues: CASSQVRGLNTEAFF. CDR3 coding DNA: TGCGCCAGCAGCCAAGTCCGGGGTCTGAACACTGAAGCTTTCTTT.

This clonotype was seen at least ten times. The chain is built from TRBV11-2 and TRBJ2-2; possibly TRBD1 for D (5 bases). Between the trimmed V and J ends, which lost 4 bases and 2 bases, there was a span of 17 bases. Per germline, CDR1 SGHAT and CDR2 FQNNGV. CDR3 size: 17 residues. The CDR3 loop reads CASSSRIRTKNTGELFF. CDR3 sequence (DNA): TGTGCCAGCAGCTCAAGGATCCGGACAAAAAACACCGGGGAGCTGTTTTTT. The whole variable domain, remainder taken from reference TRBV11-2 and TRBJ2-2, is EAGVAQSPRYKIIEKRQSVAFWCNPISGHATLYWYQQILGQGPKLLIQFQNNGVVDDSQLPKDRFSAERLKGVDSTLKIQPAKLEDSAVYLCASSSRIRTKNTGELFFGEGSRLTVL.

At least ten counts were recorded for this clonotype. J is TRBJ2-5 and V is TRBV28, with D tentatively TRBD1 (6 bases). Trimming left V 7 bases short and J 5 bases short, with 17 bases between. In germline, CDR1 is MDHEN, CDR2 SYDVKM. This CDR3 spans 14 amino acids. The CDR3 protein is CASTRTAFWETQYF. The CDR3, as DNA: TGTGCCAGCACCAGGACAGCCTTTTGGGAGACCCAGTACTTC.

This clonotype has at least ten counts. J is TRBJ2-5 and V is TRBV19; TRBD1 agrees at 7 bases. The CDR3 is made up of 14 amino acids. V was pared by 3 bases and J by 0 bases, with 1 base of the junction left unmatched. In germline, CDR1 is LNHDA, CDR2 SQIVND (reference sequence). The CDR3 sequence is CASSIDRDQETQYF. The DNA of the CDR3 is TGTGCCAGTAGTATCGACAGGGACCAAGAGACCCAGTACTTC.

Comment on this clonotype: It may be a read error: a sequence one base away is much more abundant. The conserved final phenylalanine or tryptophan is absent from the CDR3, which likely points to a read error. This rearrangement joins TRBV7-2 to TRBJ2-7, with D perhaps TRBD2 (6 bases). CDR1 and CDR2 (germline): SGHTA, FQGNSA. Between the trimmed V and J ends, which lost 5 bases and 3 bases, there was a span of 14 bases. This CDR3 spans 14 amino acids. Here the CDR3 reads CASSPRRDGYEQYL. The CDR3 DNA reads TGTGCCAGCAGCCCACGGAGGGACGGCTACGAGCAGTACCTC.

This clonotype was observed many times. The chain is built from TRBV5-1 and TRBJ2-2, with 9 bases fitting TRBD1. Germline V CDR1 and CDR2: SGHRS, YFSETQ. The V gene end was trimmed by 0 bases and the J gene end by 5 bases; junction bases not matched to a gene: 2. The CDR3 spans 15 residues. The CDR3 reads CASSLGDRETGELFF. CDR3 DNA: TGCGCCAGCAGCTTGGGGGACAGGGAGACCGGGGAGCTGTTTTTT. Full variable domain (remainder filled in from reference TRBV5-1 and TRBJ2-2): KAGVTQTPRYLIKTRGQQVTLSCSPISGHRSVSWYQQTPGQGLQFLFEYFSETQRNKGNFPGRFSGRQFSNSRSEMNVSTLELGDSALYLCASSLGDRETGELFFGEGSRLTVL.

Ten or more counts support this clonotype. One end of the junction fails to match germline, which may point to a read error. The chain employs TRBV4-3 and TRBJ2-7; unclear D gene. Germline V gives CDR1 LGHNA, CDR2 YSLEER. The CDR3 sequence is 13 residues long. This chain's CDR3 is CASSQDTVSEQYF. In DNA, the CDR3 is TGCGCCAGTAGCCAAGATACAGTCAGCGAGCAGTACTTC.

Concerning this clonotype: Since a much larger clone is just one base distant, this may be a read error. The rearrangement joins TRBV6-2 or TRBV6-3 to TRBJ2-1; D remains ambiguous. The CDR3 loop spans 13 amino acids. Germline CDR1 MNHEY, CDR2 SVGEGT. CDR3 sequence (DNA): TGTGCCAGCAGAGGACCGGTCTACAATGAGCAGTCCTTC. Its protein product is CASRGPVYNEQSF.

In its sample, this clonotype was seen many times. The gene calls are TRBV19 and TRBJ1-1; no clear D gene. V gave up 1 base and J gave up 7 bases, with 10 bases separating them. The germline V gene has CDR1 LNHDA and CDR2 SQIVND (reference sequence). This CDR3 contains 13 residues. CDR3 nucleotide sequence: TGTGCCAGTAGTATAGCCCCCGGGGTTGAAGCTTTCTTT. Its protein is CASSIAPGVEAFF.

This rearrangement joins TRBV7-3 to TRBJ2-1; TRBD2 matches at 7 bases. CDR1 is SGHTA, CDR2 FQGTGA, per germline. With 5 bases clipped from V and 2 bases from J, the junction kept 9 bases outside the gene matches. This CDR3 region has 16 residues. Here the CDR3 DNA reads TGTGCCAGCAGCCCAGGGTTAAGCGGGGCCTACAATGAGCAGTTCTTC. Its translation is CASSPGLSGAYNEQFF.

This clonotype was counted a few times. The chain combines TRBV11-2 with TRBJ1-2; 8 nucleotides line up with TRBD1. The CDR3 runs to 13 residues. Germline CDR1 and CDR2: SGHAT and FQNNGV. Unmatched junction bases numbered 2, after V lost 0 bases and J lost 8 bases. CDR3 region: CASSLDGTGGYTF. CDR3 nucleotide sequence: TGTGCCAGCAGCTTAGACGGGACAGGCGGCTACACCTTC.

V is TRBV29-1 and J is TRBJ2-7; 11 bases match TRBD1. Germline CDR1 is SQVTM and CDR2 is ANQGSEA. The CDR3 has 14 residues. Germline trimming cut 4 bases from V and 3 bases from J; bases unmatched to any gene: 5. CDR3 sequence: CSVAGDRGFYEQYF. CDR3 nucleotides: TGCAGCGTTGCAGGGGACAGGGGGTTCTACGAGCAGTACTTC.

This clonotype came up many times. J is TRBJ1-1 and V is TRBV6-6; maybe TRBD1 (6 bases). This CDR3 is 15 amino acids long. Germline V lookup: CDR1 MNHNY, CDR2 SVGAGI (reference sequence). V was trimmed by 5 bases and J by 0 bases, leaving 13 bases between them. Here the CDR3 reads CASSTTGSMNTEAFF. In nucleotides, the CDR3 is TGTGCCAGCAGTACCACAGGGTCCATGAACACTGAAGCTTTCTTT.

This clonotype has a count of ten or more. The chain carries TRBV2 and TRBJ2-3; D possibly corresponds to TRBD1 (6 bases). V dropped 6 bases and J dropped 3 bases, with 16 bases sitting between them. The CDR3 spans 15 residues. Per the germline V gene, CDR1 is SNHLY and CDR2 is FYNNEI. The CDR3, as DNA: TGTGCCAGCAGACTTGGACAGACCTTAACAGATACGCAGTATTTT. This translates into CASRLGQTLTDTQYF. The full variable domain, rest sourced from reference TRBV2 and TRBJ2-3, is EPEVTQTPSHQVTQMGQEVILRCVPISNHLYFYWYRQILGQKVEFLVSFYNNEISEKSEIFDDQFSVERPDGSNFTLKIRSTKLEDSAMYFCASRLGQTLTDTQYFGPGTRLTVL.

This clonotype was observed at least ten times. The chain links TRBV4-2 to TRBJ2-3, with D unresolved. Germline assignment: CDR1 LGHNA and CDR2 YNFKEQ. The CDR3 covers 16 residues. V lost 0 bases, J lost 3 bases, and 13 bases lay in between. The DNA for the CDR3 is TGTGCCAGCAGCCAAGATCTTGGGGAAGGGACAGATACGCAGTATTTT. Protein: CASSQDLGEGTDTQYF.

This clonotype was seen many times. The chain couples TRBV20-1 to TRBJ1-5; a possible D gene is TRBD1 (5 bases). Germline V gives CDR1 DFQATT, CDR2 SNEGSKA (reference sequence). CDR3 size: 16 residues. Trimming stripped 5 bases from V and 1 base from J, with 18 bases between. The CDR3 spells CSALRTGTGSNQPQHF. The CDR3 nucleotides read TGCAGTGCTCTCCGCACCGGGACCGGGAGCAATCAGCCCCAGCATTTT.

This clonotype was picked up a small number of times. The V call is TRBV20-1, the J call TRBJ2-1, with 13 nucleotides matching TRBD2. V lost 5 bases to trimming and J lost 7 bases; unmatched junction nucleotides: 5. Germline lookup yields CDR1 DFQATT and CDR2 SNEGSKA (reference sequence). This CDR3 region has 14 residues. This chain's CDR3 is CSAQLAGGLNEQFF. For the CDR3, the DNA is TGCAGTGCTCAACTAGCGGGGGGGCTTAATGAGCAGTTCTTC.

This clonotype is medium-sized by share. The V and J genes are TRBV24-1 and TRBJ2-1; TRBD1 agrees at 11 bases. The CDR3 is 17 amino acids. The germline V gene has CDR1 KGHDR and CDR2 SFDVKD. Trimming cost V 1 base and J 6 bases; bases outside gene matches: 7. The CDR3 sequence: CATSDLRRDRGTNEQFF. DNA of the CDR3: TGTGCCACCAGTGATTTACGCCGGGACAGGGGGACCAATGAGCAGTTCTTC.

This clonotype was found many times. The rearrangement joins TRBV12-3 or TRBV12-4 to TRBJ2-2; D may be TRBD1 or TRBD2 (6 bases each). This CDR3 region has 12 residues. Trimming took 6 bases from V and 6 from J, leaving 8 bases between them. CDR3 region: CASSGGPGELFF. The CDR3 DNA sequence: TGTGCCAGCAGCGGGGGCCCCGGGGAGCTGTTTTTT.